This T cell receptor (beta chain) was identified during a study of control samples from healthy donors and cancer patients. The germline V gene encodes CDR1 LGHNA and CDR2 YSLEER. V was clipped by 2 bases and J by 3 bases; unmatched bases: 9. CDR3 length: 18 residues. Sequencing used immunoSEQ multiplex PCR; TCRdb keeps in-frame clones, though not all of them. Found here are more than 45,000 clones, 85% to 95% of them singletons; the top ten hold about 0.99%. J is TRBJ2-2 and V is TRBV4-3; 10 positions agree with TRBD1. This clonotype originated in a man younger than 40 with colorectal cancer. Specimen: PBMCs. The CDR3 spells CASSQIQFGQGDTGELFF. DNA for the CDR3: TGCGCCAGCAGCCAAATTCAATTCGGACAGGGGGACACCGGGGAGCTGTTTTTT.